The rows below give T cell receptor beta chains drawn from one sample of a study of blood T cell repertoires in COVID-19. Profiled with immunoSEQ multiplex PCR; TCRdb holds only in-frame clones, not every one. Of fewer than 75,000 clones in the sample, 90% were seen once. Input material: peripheral blood. All receptors derive from a human donor in a cohort sampled during active COVID-19. Both conserved end residues are part of each CDR3. D genes are given only for firm matches. Rows give clone size only sometimes, using once, few, many, or a class for an expanded clone.

cdr3_aa: CASSFTREGTGELFF; cdr3_nt: TGTGCCAGCAGCTTTACGCGGGAGGGAACCGGGGAGCTGTTTTTT; j_call: TRBJ2-2; cdr3_length: 15; clone_size: .; d_call: TRBD2; v_call: TRBV7-9
cdr3_aa: CASSQGYGLAADTQYF; cdr3_nt: TGTGCCAGCAGCCAAGGGTATGGACTAGCGGCAGATACGCAGTATTTT; j_call: TRBJ2-3; cdr3_length: 16; clone_size: .; d_call: TRBD2; v_call: TRBV3-1/TRBV3-2
cdr3_aa: CATSPVGIQGNAYGYTF; cdr3_nt: TGTGCCACCAGTCCGGTGGGGATACAGGGAAATGCCTATGGCTACACCTTC; j_call: TRBJ1-2; cdr3_length: 17; clone_size: .; d_call: .; v_call: TRBV15
cdr3_aa: CASSAGLAGPAPIF; cdr3_nt: TGTGCCAGCAGCGCGGGACTAGCGGGACCCGCCCCAATCTTC; j_call: TRBJ2-1; cdr3_length: 14; clone_size: .; d_call: TRBD2; v_call: TRBV6-5
cdr3_aa: CASSLGRSPLHF; cdr3_nt: TGCGCCAGCAGCTTGGGTCGTTCACCCCTCCACTTT; j_call: TRBJ1-6; cdr3_length: 12; clone_size: once; d_call: .; v_call: TRBV5-1
cdr3_aa: CASSFGLAGADNEQFF; cdr3_nt: TGCGCCAGCAGCTTCGGACTAGCGGGTGCAGACAATGAGCAGTTCTTC; j_call: TRBJ2-1; cdr3_length: 16; clone_size: .; d_call: TRBD2; v_call: TRBV5-1
cdr3_aa: CASSQDSWNEQFF; cdr3_nt: TGCGCCAGCAGCCAAGATAGCTGGAATGAGCAGTTCTTC; j_call: TRBJ2-1; cdr3_length: 13; clone_size: .; d_call: .; v_call: TRBV4-3
cdr3_aa: CASSLKGTGDTGELFF; cdr3_nt: TGTGCCAGCAGCCTCAAAGGTACCGGAGACACCGGGGAGCTGTTTTTT; j_call: TRBJ2-2; cdr3_length: 16; clone_size: once; d_call: .; v_call: TRBV7-8
cdr3_aa: CASSPGLSPSYEQYF; cdr3_nt: TGTGCCAGCAGTCCGGGACTCTCCCCCTCCTACGAGCAGTACTTC; j_call: TRBJ2-7; cdr3_length: 15; clone_size: .; d_call: .; v_call: TRBV27
cdr3_aa: CASSAGVHNEQFF; cdr3_nt: TGTGCCAGCAGCGCGGGGGTCCACAATGAGCAGTTCTTC; j_call: TRBJ2-1; cdr3_length: 13; clone_size: .; d_call: TRBD2; v_call: TRBV4-2
cdr3_aa: CASSLVPGEKETQYF; cdr3_nt: TGTGCCAGCAGCTTGGTTCCGGGGGAGAAAGAGACCCAGTACTTC; j_call: TRBJ2-5; cdr3_length: 15; clone_size: .; d_call: .; v_call: TRBV11-3
cdr3_aa: CASSLTGSNEKLFF; cdr3_nt: TGCGCCAGCAGCTTGACAGGGTCCAATGAAAAACTGTTTTTT; j_call: TRBJ1-4; cdr3_length: 14; clone_size: .; d_call: .; v_call: TRBV5-1
cdr3_aa: CASSTTYRGTSGYTF; cdr3_nt: TGTGCCAGTAGTACTACATACAGGGGAACTAGTGGCTACACCTTC; j_call: TRBJ1-2; cdr3_length: 15; clone_size: .; d_call: TRBD1; v_call: TRBV19
cdr3_aa: CASSESSWETQYF; cdr3_nt: TGTGCCAGCAGTGAGTCGAGCTGGGAGACCCAGTACTTC; j_call: TRBJ2-5; cdr3_length: 13; clone_size: once; d_call: .; v_call: TRBV2
cdr3_aa: CASSRPGQGYDVSFNEQFF; cdr3_nt: TGCGCCAGCAGCCGGCCGGGACAGGGATATGATGTTTCGTTCAACGAGCAGTTCTTC; j_call: TRBJ2-1; cdr3_length: 19; clone_size: .; d_call: TRBD1; v_call: TRBV4-1
cdr3_aa: CASREGGLRYQPQHF; cdr3_nt: TGTGCCAGCAGGGAGGGCGGGCTGCGCTATCAGCCCCAGCATTTT; j_call: TRBJ1-5; cdr3_length: 15; clone_size: .; d_call: .; v_call: TRBV2
cdr3_aa: CAISSTSASSNEQFF; cdr3_nt: TGTGCCATCAGCTCGACTAGCGCCAGTTCAAATGAGCAGTTCTTC; j_call: TRBJ2-1; cdr3_length: 15; clone_size: .; d_call: TRBD2; v_call: TRBV10-3
cdr3_aa: CASRVGTGGYEQYF; cdr3_nt: TGTGCCAGCAGGGTCGGGACAGGGGGTTACGAGCAGTACTTC; j_call: TRBJ2-7; cdr3_length: 14; clone_size: .; d_call: TRBD1; v_call: TRBV28
cdr3_aa: CATAGGSQETQYF; cdr3_nt: TGTGCCACCGCAGGGGGGAGCCAAGAGACCCAGTACTTC; j_call: TRBJ2-5; cdr3_length: 13; clone_size: once; d_call: .; v_call: TRBV24-1
cdr3_aa: CASSLSSGRDEQYF; cdr3_nt: TGTGCCAGCAGTTTATCCAGCGGGAGGGACGAGCAGTACTTC; j_call: TRBJ2-7; cdr3_length: 14; clone_size: .; d_call: TRBD2; v_call: TRBV27
cdr3_aa: CASSLEGSGQPQHF; cdr3_nt: TGCGCCAGCAGCTTGGAAGGGAGCGGTCAGCCCCAGCATTTT; j_call: TRBJ1-5; cdr3_length: 14; clone_size: .; d_call: .; v_call: TRBV5-1
cdr3_aa: CASSPFVAGTYNEQFF; cdr3_nt: TGTGCCAGTAGTCCCTTTGTAGCGGGAACTTACAATGAGCAGTTCTTC; j_call: TRBJ2-1; cdr3_length: 16; clone_size: .; d_call: TRBD2; v_call: TRBV19
cdr3_aa: CASSRATRNSYNEQFF; cdr3_nt: TGTGCCAGCAGTCGCGCGACACGAAACTCCTACAATGAGCAGTTCTTC; j_call: TRBJ2-1; cdr3_length: 16; clone_size: .; d_call: .; v_call: TRBV6-2/TRBV6-3
cdr3_aa: CSVRTSTYYEQYF; cdr3_nt: TGCAGCGTGCGGACTAGCACCTACTACGAGCAGTACTTC; j_call: TRBJ2-7; cdr3_length: 13; clone_size: .; d_call: TRBD2; v_call: TRBV29-1
cdr3_aa: CASSVDPLGAGGPGTDTQYF; cdr3_nt: TGTGCCAGCAGCGTAGACCCCCTCGGAGCGGGAGGGCCGGGCACAGATACGCAGTATTTT; j_call: TRBJ2-3; cdr3_length: 20; clone_size: .; d_call: TRBD2; v_call: TRBV9
cdr3_aa: CASSPPTTGTGNTIYF; cdr3_nt: TGTGCCAGCAGTCCACCAACTACAGGGACTGGAAACACCATATATTTT; j_call: TRBJ1-3; cdr3_length: 16; clone_size: .; d_call: .; v_call: TRBV28
cdr3_aa: CASSYSSGTGGELFF; cdr3_nt: TGTGCCAGCAGTTACAGTAGCGGGACTGGCGGGGAGCTGTTTTTT; j_call: TRBJ2-2; cdr3_length: 15; clone_size: .; d_call: TRBD2; v_call: TRBV6-2/TRBV6-3
cdr3_aa: CASSALKGAWTGELFF; cdr3_nt: TGTGCCAGCAGCGCGCTTAAGGGGGCGTGGACCGGGGAGCTGTTTTTT; j_call: TRBJ2-2; cdr3_length: 16; clone_size: .; d_call: TRBD1; v_call: TRBV7-9
cdr3_aa: CASCPSRAEQFF; cdr3_nt: TGTGCCAGCTGCCCCTCTAGAGCTGAGCAGTTCTTC; j_call: TRBJ2-1; cdr3_length: 12; clone_size: .; d_call: .; v_call: TRBV6-4
cdr3_aa: CASSPGQGPYEQYF; cdr3_nt: TGTGCCAGCAGCCCGGGACAGGGGCCCTACGAGCAGTACTTC; j_call: TRBJ2-7; cdr3_length: 14; clone_size: .; d_call: TRBD1; v_call: TRBV5-5
cdr3_aa: CATSDLAGGGELFF; cdr3_nt: TGTGCCACCAGTGATTTGGCGGGGGGCGGGGAGCTGTTTTTT; j_call: TRBJ2-2; cdr3_length: 14; clone_size: .; d_call: TRBD2; v_call: TRBV24-1
cdr3_aa: CASSPSGANVLTF; cdr3_nt: TGTGCCAGCAGTCCGTCTGGGGCCAACGTCCTGACTTTC; j_call: TRBJ2-6; cdr3_length: 13; clone_size: .; d_call: .; v_call: TRBV12-3/TRBV12-4
cdr3_aa: CASSYSRRVPDTQYF; cdr3_nt: TGTGCCAGCAGTTACTCGAGGCGAGTCCCAGATACGCAGTATTTT; j_call: TRBJ2-3; cdr3_length: 15; clone_size: .; d_call: .; v_call: TRBV6-2/TRBV6-3
cdr3_aa: CASSQVAAGTSDTQYF; cdr3_nt: TGCGCCAGCAGCCAAGTGGCCGCAGGGACTTCAGATACGCAGTATTTT; j_call: TRBJ2-3; cdr3_length: 16; clone_size: .; d_call: .; v_call: TRBV4-3
cdr3_aa: CASSVIAYEQYF; cdr3_nt: TGTGCCAGCAGTGTTATTGCCTACGAGCAGTACTTC; j_call: TRBJ2-7; cdr3_length: 12; clone_size: .; d_call: .; v_call: TRBV2
cdr3_aa: CASSFGQGALDTQYF; cdr3_nt: TGTGCCAGCAGCTTCGGACAGGGGGCTCTAGATACGCAGTATTTT; j_call: TRBJ2-3; cdr3_length: 15; clone_size: .; d_call: TRBD1; v_call: TRBV11-2
cdr3_aa: CATSRGGSYEQYF; cdr3_nt: TGTGCCACCTCACGGGGGGGATCCTACGAGCAGTACTTC; j_call: TRBJ2-7; cdr3_length: 13; clone_size: .; d_call: TRBD2; v_call: TRBV7-8
cdr3_aa: CASTGLAASTDTQYF; cdr3_nt: TGTGCCAGCACAGGACTAGCGGCTAGCACAGATACGCAGTATTTT; j_call: TRBJ2-3; cdr3_length: 15; clone_size: .; d_call: TRBD2; v_call: TRBV27
cdr3_aa: CSAASGTRWFF; cdr3_nt: TGCAGTGCAGCATCCGGGACTAGGTGGTTCTTC; j_call: TRBJ2-1; cdr3_length: 11; clone_size: .; d_call: TRBD2; v_call: TRBV20-1
cdr3_aa: CASSPDRWNYGYTF; cdr3_nt: TGTGCCAGCAGCCCGGACAGGTGGAACTATGGCTACACCTTC; j_call: TRBJ1-2; cdr3_length: 14; clone_size: .; d_call: TRBD1; v_call: TRBV6-5
cdr3_aa: CASSLFPLQGTNEKLFF; cdr3_nt: TGTGCCAGCAGCTTATTCCCCCTACAGGGGACTAATGAAAAACTGTTTTTT; j_call: TRBJ1-4; cdr3_length: 17; clone_size: .; d_call: TRBD1; v_call: TRBV7-9
cdr3_aa: CASKNPGGYGNEQFF; cdr3_nt: TGTGCCAGTAAAAACCCAGGGGGGTATGGGAATGAGCAGTTCTTC; j_call: TRBJ2-1; cdr3_length: 15; clone_size: .; d_call: .; v_call: TRBV19
cdr3_aa: CASSVSGTGENTEAFF; cdr3_nt: TGTGCCAGCAGCGTTTCCGGGACAGGGGAAAACACTGAAGCTTTCTTT; j_call: TRBJ1-1; cdr3_length: 16; clone_size: .; d_call: TRBD1; v_call: TRBV9
cdr3_aa: CASKGGQSGNTIYF; cdr3_nt: TGTGCCAGCAAGGGGGGACAGTCTGGAAACACCATATATTTT; j_call: TRBJ1-3; cdr3_length: 14; clone_size: few; d_call: TRBD1; v_call: TRBV2
cdr3_aa: CASSSLAGGYNEQFF; cdr3_nt: TGTGCCAGCAGCTCCCTAGCGGGAGGGTACAATGAGCAGTTCTTC; j_call: TRBJ2-1; cdr3_length: 15; clone_size: .; d_call: TRBD2; v_call: TRBV11-3
cdr3_aa: CASSYSFRGGELFF; cdr3_nt: TGTGCCAGCAGTTACTCGTTTAGGGGCGGGGAGCTGTTTTTT; j_call: TRBJ2-2; cdr3_length: 14; clone_size: .; d_call: .; v_call: TRBV6-5
cdr3_aa: CASSEAGGNTEAFF; cdr3_nt: TGTGCCAGCAGTGAAGCCGGGGGAAACACTGAAGCTTTCTTT; j_call: TRBJ1-1; cdr3_length: 14; clone_size: .; d_call: .; v_call: TRBV2
cdr3_aa: CATLGDNYGYTF; cdr3_nt: TGTGCCACCTTAGGGGATAACTATGGCTACACCTTC; j_call: TRBJ1-2; cdr3_length: 12; clone_size: .; d_call: .; v_call: TRBV6-5
cdr3_aa: CASSYSPSRQGRDTEAFF; cdr3_nt: TGTGCCAGCAGTTACTCGCCGAGCAGACAGGGACGGGATACTGAAGCTTTCTTT; j_call: TRBJ1-1; cdr3_length: 18; clone_size: .; d_call: TRBD1; v_call: TRBV6-2/TRBV6-3
cdr3_aa: CASSLGLAGHNEQFF; cdr3_nt: TGTGCCAGCAGCTTAGGACTAGCGGGACACAATGAGCAGTTCTTC; j_call: TRBJ2-1; cdr3_length: 15; clone_size: once; d_call: TRBD2; v_call: TRBV7-3
cdr3_aa: CASSVGRDPSYEQYF; cdr3_nt: TGTGCCAGCAGCGTAGGACGGGATCCCTCCTACGAGCAGTACTTC; j_call: TRBJ2-7; cdr3_length: 15; clone_size: .; d_call: .; v_call: TRBV9
cdr3_aa: CASSPSRDRGRTGELFF; cdr3_nt: TGTGCCAGCAGCCCCTCCCGGGACAGGGGGCGAACCGGGGAGCTGTTTTTT; j_call: TRBJ2-2; cdr3_length: 17; clone_size: .; d_call: TRBD1; v_call: TRBV14
cdr3_aa: CASRPRWENSPPYNEQFF; cdr3_nt: TGTGCAAGTCGCCCTAGGTGGGAGAACAGCCCACCTTACAATGAGCAGTTCTTC; j_call: TRBJ2-1; cdr3_length: 18; clone_size: .; d_call: .; v_call: TRBV12-2
cdr3_aa: CASSFPTQGSREYF; cdr3_nt: TGTGCCAGCAGCTTTCCTACCCAGGGTTCCAGGGAGTACTTC; j_call: TRBJ2-7; cdr3_length: 14; clone_size: once; d_call: .; v_call: TRBV5-4
cdr3_aa: CASSRHQVPPYNEQFF; cdr3_nt: TGCGCCAGCAGTCGACATCAGGTCCCACCCTACAATGAGCAGTTCTTC; j_call: TRBJ2-1; cdr3_length: 16; clone_size: .; d_call: .; v_call: TRBV4-3
cdr3_aa: CASSRTGGNIQYF; cdr3_nt: TGTGCCAGCAGTCGGACAGGGGGTAACATTCAGTACTTC; j_call: TRBJ2-4; cdr3_length: 13; clone_size: once; d_call: TRBD1; v_call: TRBV6-5
cdr3_aa: CASSFRGLANYEQYF; cdr3_nt: TGTGCCAGCAGTTTTCGTGGACTAGCGAACTACGAGCAGTACTTC; j_call: TRBJ2-7; cdr3_length: 15; clone_size: .; d_call: TRBD2; v_call: TRBV27
cdr3_aa: CASSQGFRDYGYTF; cdr3_nt: TGTGCCAGCAGCCAAGGTTTCCGAGACTATGGCTACACCTTC; j_call: TRBJ1-2; cdr3_length: 14; clone_size: .; d_call: .; v_call: TRBV3-1/TRBV3-2
cdr3_aa: CASSSTAAGEQYF; cdr3_nt: TGTGCCAGCAGTTCGACGGCGGCTGGCGAGCAGTACTTC; j_call: TRBJ2-7; cdr3_length: 13; clone_size: once; d_call: .; v_call: TRBV27
cdr3_aa: CAWSVLVYEQYF; cdr3_nt: TGTGCCTGGAGTGTTCTAGTGTACGAGCAGTACTTC; j_call: TRBJ2-7; cdr3_length: 12; clone_size: .; d_call: .; v_call: TRBV30